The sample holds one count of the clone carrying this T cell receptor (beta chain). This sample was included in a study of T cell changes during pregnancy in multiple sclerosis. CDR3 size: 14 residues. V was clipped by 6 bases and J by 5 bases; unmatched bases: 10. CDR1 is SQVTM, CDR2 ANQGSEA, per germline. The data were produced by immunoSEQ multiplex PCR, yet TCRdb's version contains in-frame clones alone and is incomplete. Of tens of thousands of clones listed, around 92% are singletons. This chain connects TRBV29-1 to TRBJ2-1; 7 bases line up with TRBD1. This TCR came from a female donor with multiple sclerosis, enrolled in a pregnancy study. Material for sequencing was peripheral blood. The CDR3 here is CSVERGLGDNEQFF. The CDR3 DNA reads TGCAGCGTGGAGAGGGGGCTAGGGGACAATGAGCAGTTCTTC.